A single sample gave rise to the 17 T cell receptor beta chains below, sequenced in a study of graft-versus-host responses after intestinal transplantation. Tissue processing of the graft released intraepithelial and lamina propria lymphocytes from it. Data came from immunoSEQ multiplex PCR; TCRdb stores just in-frame clones and leaves some out. Of tens of thousands of clones in the sample, around 90% are singletons; the top ten hold 18%. Sequenced here: ileum tissue, sampled approximately 200 days after intestinal transplant. The receptors were sampled from a human patient who received an intestinal transplant, so some T cells may come from the graft donor.

The V and J genes are TRBV28 and TRBJ2-5; 11 bases agree with TRBD2. Germline lookup yields CDR1 MDHEN and CDR2 SYDVKM. The CDR3 totals 17 residues. The V gene end was trimmed by 1 base and the J gene end by 4 bases; junction bases not matched to a gene: 8. The DNA for the CDR3 is TGTGCCAGCAGTTTATTTGACTCTAGCGGGAGGAGAGAGACCCAGTACTTC. This encodes CASSLFDSSGRRETQYF. The variable domain in full, completed from reference TRBV28 and TRBJ2-5, reads DVKVTQSSRYLVKRTGEKVFLECVQDMDHENMFWYRQDPGLGLRLIYFSYDVKMKEKGDIPEGYSVSREKKERFSLILESASTNQTSMYLCASSLFDSSGRRETQYFGPGTRLLVL.

This chain links TRBV10-3 with TRBJ2-2; D possibly corresponds to TRBD2 (6 bases). Trimming removed 2 bases at V and 5 bases at J, with 9 bases between. Germline values: CDR1 ENHRY, CDR2 SYGVKD. This CDR3 has 14 amino acids. The CDR3 coding sequence is TGTGCCATCAGTGAGCCGGCGGGGACCGGGGAGCTGTTTTTT. It codes for CAISEPAGTGELFF.

The chain combines TRBV7-6 with TRBJ2-3; tentative D call: TRBD2 (6 bases). Germline V gene data show CDR1 as SGHVS and CDR2 as FNYEAQ. Trimming removed 4 bases from V and 2 bases from J, with 13 bases in between. The CDR3 has 15 residues. The CDR3 sequence: CASSYEAGNTDTQYF. DNA for the CDR3: TGTGCCAGCAGCTATGAGGCGGGGAACACAGATACGCAGTATTTT. The full variable domain, its missing parts supplied by reference TRBV7-6 and TRBJ2-3, is GAGVSQSPRYKVTKRGQDVALRCDPISGHVSLYWYRQALGQGPEFLTYFNYEAQQDKSGLPNDRFSAERPEGSISTLTIQRTEQRDSAMYRCASSYEAGNTDTQYFGPGTRLTVL.

The chain couples TRBV7-9 to TRBJ2-3; D gene uncertain. Trimming removed 8 bases from V and 6 bases from J, with 12 bases in between. Germline V gene data show CDR1 as SEHNR and CDR2 as FQNEAQ (reference sequence). This CDR3 contains 12 residues. The DNA of the CDR3 is TGTGCCAGCGTTCTTGATACCGATACGCAGTATTTT. Translation gives CASVLDTDTQYF.

CDR3: CAGQGQGRNQPQHF. The DNA for the CDR3 is TGTGCCGGACAAGGACAGGGGAGGAATCAGCCCCAGCATTTT. The rearrangement uses TRBV28 and TRBJ1-5, with TRBD1 matching over 9 bases. This CDR3 is 14 amino acids long. V dropped 11 bases and J dropped 4; count of bases not matched to a gene: 9. Germline-derived CDR1 and CDR2 are MDHEN and SYDVKM.

CDR3 nucleotide sequence: TGTGCCAGCAGCCCCCTGGGGGGCCCTGGCAATCAGCCCCAGCATTTT. This codes for CASSPLGGPGNQPQHF. The V gene is TRBV7-8, the J gene TRBJ1-5, with D possibly TRBD1 on 6 matching bases. CDR1 is SGHVS, CDR2 FQNEAQ, per germline. This CDR3 comprises 16 residues. The germline V and J ends were trimmed by 5 bases and 2 bases, with 16 bases remaining between them.

This clone appeared a single time. The V call is TRBV5-6, the J call TRBJ2-7; D unresolved. The CDR3 covers 14 residues. The germline V and J ends were trimmed by 1 base and 5 bases, with 13 bases remaining between them. CDR1 and CDR2 (germline): SGHDT, YYEEEE. The CDR3: CASSLPGRIHEQYF. For the CDR3, the DNA is TGTGCCAGCAGCTTGCCGGGCAGGATACACGAGCAGTACTTC.

CDR3 DNA sequence: TGTGCCAGCAGCCAAGATTATGGACTGGCCTACGAGCAGTACTTC. This sequence encodes CASSQDYGLAYEQYF. This chain connects TRBV4-2 to TRBJ2-7, with D possibly TRBD2 on 5 matching bases. The CDR3 loop spans 15 amino acids. The germline CDR1 and CDR2 sequences are LGHNA and YNFKEQ. Trimming took off 0 bases at V and 2 bases at J, with 11 bases between the two ends.

The chain is built from TRBV7-7 and TRBJ2-1, with D possibly TRBD2 on 5 matching bases. The germline gives CDR1 SSHAT, CDR2 FNYEAQ (reference sequence). The CDR3 has 15 residues. V shed 1 base and J shed 9 bases, with 16 bases lying between them. The CDR3 region is CASSLGTEGWGEQFF. The CDR3 DNA reads as TGTGCCAGCAGCTTAGGGACCGAGGGTTGGGGTGAGCAGTTCTTC.

V and J are TRBV4-1 and TRBJ2-7; D unresolved. V shed 8 bases and J shed 3 bases, with 5 bases lying between them. CDR1 is MGHRA and CDR2 is YSYEKL in the germline V gene. CDR3 size: 10 residues. Here the CDR3 DNA reads TGCGCCAGCCTCCTCTACGAGCAGTACTTC. Protein: CASLLYEQYF.

CDR3 in DNA: TGTGCCAGCAGTTTACTGGACGGATATGGCTACACCTTC. Its protein is CASSLLDGYGYTF. The chain is built from TRBV27 and TRBJ1-2, with D unclear. The V end was cut by 2 bases, the J end by 5 bases, with 9 bases between. The germline V gene encodes CDR1 MNHEY and CDR2 SMNVEV (reference sequence). This CDR3 is built from 13 residues.

In its sample, this clone was seen once. The chain carries TRBV5-8 and TRBJ1-2, with D uncertain. V lost 4 bases and J 0 bases, leaving 10 bases between the germline ends. The CDR3 has 14 residues. The V gene's germline CDR1 is SGHTS and CDR2 YDEGEE. The CDR3 sequence: CASSLDESNYGYTF. CDR3 nucleotides: TGTGCCAGCAGCCTCGACGAGTCTAACTATGGCTACACCTTC.

The V call is TRBV28, the J call TRBJ2-1; D might be TRBD2 (5 bases). The germline V and J ends were trimmed by 3 bases and 9 bases, with 9 bases remaining between them. Germline V gene sequence: CDR1 MDHEN, CDR2 SYDVKM. This CDR3 is 12 amino acids long. DNA of the CDR3: TGTGCCAGCAGTTTCTCTGCGGGTGAGCAGTTCTTC. Translating gives CASSFSAGEQFF.

The CDR3 spells CASRPLSGMNEQFF. DNA of the CDR3: TGTGCCAGCAGACCGCTTAGCGGTATGAATGAGCAGTTCTTC. This sequence joins TRBV6-6 and TRBJ2-1; possible D gene TRBD2, 6 bases. Germline V lookup: CDR1 MNHNY, CDR2 SVGAGI (reference sequence). Trimming took 6 bases from V and 7 from J, leaving 16 bases between them. This CDR3 comprises 14 residues.

The rearrangement links TRBV4-1 to TRBJ1-3; tentatively, D is TRBD1 (5 bases). The germline V gene has CDR1 MGHRA and CDR2 YSYEKL. CDR3 length: 16 residues. Between the trimmed V and J ends, which lost 1 base and 3 bases, there was a span of 13 bases. CDR3 in DNA: TGCGCCAGCAGCCAAGCACCGGGGCAGATTGGAAACACCATATATTTT. This gives the protein CASSQAPGQIGNTIYF.

The gene calls are TRBV19 and TRBJ1-2, with TRBD1 identical over 10 bases. CDR1 and CDR2 from the germline V gene are LNHDA and SQIVND (reference sequence). Trimming removed 6 bases from V and 5 bases from J; junction bases left unmatched: 3. The CDR3 covers 13 residues. This CDR3 is CASSPGQGYGYTF. CDR3 in DNA: TGTGCCAGTAGCCCGGGACAGGGGTATGGCTACACCTTC.

The chain has TRBV7-2 and TRBJ2-1; D uncertain. Germline V gene lookup returns CDR1 SGHTA and CDR2 FQGNSA. The CDR3 covers 12 residues. V lost 5 bases to trimming and J lost 10 bases, with 12 bases between them. CDR3 region: CASSADWGEQFF. DNA of the CDR3: TGTGCCAGCAGCGCGGATTGGGGAGAGCAGTTCTTC.